This TCR beta chain was captured by sequencing in a study of T-cell reconstitution after alpha-beta-depleted transplantation in children. Germline trimming cut 5 bases from V and 9 bases from J; bases unmatched to any gene: 13. Germline V gives CDR1 SGHVS, CDR2 FNYEAQ. The CDR3 totals 17 residues. This sample's TCRbeta library carried unique molecular identifier barcodes. MiXCR, run by TCRdb on the PCR reads, gives a single entry per CDR3 protein. This sample has more than 400,000 distinct CDR3 sequences, with about 45% found just once. The chain uses TRBV7-6 and TRBJ2-1; 13 bases agree with TRBD2. The material sequenced was PBMCs, taken before TCRalphabeta/CD19-depleted stem cell transplant. The TCR sequence derives from a girl aged 2 to 9 with aplastic anemia, due to receive a stem cell transplant. In DNA, the CDR3 is TGTGCCAGCAGCCCTCGACTAGCGGGGGGCGTAGGCACTGAGCAGTTCTTC. Its translation is CASSPRLAGGVGTEQFF. Based on the CDR3 plus reference TRBV7-6 and TRBJ2-1, the full variable domain is GAGVSQSPRYKVTKRGQDVALRCDPISGHVSLYWYRQALGQGPEFLTYFNYEAQQDKSGLPNDRFSAERPEGSISTLTIQRTEQRDSAMYRCASSPRLAGGVGTEQFFGPGTRLTVL.